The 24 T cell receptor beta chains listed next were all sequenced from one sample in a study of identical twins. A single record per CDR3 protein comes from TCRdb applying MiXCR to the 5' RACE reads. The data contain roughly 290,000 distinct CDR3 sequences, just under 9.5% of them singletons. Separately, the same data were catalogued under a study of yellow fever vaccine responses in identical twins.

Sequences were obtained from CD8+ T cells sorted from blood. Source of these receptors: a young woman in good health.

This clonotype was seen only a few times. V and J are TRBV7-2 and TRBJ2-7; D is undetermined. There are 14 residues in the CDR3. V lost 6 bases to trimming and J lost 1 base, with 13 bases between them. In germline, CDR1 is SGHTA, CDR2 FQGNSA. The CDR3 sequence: CASSPYTRSYEQYF. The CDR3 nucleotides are TGTGCCAGCAGTCCCTATACAAGATCCTACGAGCAGTACTTC.

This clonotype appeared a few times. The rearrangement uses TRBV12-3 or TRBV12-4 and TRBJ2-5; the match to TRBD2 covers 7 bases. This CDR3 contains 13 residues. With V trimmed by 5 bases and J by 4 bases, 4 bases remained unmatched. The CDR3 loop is CASSHGGLETQYF. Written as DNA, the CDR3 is TGTGCCAGCAGTCACGGGGGGTTAGAGACCCAGTACTTC.

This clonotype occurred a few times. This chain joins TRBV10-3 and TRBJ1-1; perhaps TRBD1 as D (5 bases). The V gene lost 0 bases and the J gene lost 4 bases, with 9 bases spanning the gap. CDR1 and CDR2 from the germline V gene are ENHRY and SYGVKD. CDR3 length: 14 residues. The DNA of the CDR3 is TGTGCCATCAGTGAGTCGAGGGACGGCACTGAAGCTTTCTTT. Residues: CAISESRDGTEAFF.

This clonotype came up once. The CDR3 sequence is CASSVGGGRVTDTQYF. In DNA form, the CDR3 reads TGTGCCAGCAGCGTAGGTGGGGGTCGTGTGACAGATACGCAGTATTTT. The chain is built from TRBV9 and TRBJ2-3, with D perhaps given as TRBD1 or TRBD2 (5 bases each). Germline lookup yields CDR1 SGDLS and CDR2 YYNGEE. Trimming cost V 0 bases and J 3 bases, with 14 bases left between them. The CDR3 loop spans 16 amino acids.

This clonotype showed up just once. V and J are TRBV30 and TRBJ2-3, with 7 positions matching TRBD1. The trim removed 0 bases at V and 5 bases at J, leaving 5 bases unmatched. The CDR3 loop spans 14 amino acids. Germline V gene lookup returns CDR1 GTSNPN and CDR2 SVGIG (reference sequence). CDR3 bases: TGTGCCTGGAGTGTAGGTCAGGGGGTAGATACGCAGTATTTT. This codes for CAWSVGQGVDTQYF.

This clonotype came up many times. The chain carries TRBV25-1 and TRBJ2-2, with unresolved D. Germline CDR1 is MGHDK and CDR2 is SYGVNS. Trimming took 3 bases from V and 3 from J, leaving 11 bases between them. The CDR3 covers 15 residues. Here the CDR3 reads CASSESRTDTGELFF. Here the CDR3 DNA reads TGTGCCAGCAGTGAGAGCCGTACTGACACCGGGGAGCTGTTTTTT.

The CDR3 coding sequence is TGCAGTGCTAGACCACTGGGGGGGGGCTATGAGCAGTTCTTC. Amino acid sequence: CSARPLGGGYEQFF. V and J are TRBV20-1 and TRBJ2-1, with D maybe TRBD2 (7 bases). Between the trimmed V and J ends, which lost 2 bases and 8 bases, there was a span of 16 bases. The CDR3 is 14 amino acids. Germline CDR1 is DFQATT and CDR2 is SNEGSKA (reference sequence).

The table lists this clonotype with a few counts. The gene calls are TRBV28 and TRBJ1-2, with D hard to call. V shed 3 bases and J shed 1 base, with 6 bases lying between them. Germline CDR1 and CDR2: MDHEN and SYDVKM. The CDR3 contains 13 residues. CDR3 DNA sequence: TGTGCCAGCAGTTTTCGGAATAACTATGGCTACACCTTC. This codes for CASSFRNNYGYTF.

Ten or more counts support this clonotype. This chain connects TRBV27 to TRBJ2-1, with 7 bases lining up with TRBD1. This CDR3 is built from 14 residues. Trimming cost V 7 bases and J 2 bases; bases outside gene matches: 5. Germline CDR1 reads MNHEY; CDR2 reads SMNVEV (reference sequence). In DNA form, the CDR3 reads TGTGCCAGCACGTCGGGACAGACCTACAATGAGCAGTTCTTC. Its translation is CASTSGQTYNEQFF.

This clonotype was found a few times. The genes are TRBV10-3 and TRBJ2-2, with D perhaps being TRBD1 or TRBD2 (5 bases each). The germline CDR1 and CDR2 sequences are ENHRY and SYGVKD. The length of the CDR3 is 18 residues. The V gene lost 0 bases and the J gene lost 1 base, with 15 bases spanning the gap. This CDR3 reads CAISESGTIDKNTGELFF. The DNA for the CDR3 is TGTGCCATCAGTGAGTCAGGGACGATCGATAAGAACACCGGGGAGCTGTTTTTT.

CDR3 region: CASSLEEFDTQYF. CDR3 in DNA: TGTGCCAGCAGCTTAGAAGAGTTCGATACGCAGTATTTT. This rearrangement joins TRBV7-2 to TRBJ2-3; D remains unclear. Germline V gene lookup returns CDR1 SGHTA and CDR2 FQGNSA. The CDR3 is 13 amino acids. Trimming pared 1 base from V and 6 bases from J, leaving 8 bases between.

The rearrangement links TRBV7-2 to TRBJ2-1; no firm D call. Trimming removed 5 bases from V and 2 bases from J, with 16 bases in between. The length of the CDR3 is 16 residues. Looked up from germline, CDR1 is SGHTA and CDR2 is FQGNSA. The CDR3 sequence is CASSPQSQSPYNEQFF. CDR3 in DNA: TGTGCCAGCAGCCCACAATCCCAAAGCCCCTACAATGAGCAGTTCTTC.

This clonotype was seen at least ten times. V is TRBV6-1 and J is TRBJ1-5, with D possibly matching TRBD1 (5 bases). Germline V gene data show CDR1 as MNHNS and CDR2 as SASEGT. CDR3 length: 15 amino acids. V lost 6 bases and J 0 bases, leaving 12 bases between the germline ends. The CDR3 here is CASSHTGNSNQPQHF. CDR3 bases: TGTGCCAGCAGCCACACAGGTAATAGCAATCAGCCCCAGCATTTT.

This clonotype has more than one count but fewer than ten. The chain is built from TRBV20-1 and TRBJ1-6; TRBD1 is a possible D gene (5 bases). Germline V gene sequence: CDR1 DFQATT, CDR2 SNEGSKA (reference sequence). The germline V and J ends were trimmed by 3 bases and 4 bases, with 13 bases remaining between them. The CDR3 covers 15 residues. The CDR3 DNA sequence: TGCAGTGCTAGGGCAACCGACAGTTATAATTCACCCCTCCACTTT. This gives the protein CSARATDSYNSPLHF.

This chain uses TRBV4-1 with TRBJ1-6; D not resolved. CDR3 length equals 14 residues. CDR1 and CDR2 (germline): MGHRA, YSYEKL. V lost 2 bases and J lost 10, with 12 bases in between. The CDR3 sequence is CASSQPGLGSPLHF. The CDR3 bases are TGCGCCAGCAGCCAACCGGGATTGGGCTCACCCCTCCACTTT.

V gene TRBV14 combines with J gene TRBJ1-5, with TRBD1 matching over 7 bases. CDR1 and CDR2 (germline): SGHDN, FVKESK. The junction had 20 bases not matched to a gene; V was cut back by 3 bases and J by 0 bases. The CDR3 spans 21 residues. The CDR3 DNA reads TGTGCCAGCAGCCACAGATGTCCGGGACAGAGACTAAATTATAGCAATCAGCCCCAGCATTTT. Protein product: CASSHRCPGQRLNYSNQPQHF. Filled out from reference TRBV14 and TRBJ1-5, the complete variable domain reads EAGVTQFPSHSVIEKGQTVTLRCDPISGHDNLYWYRRVMGKEIKFLLHFVKESKQDESGMPNNRFLAERTGGTYSTLKVQPAELEDSGVYFCASSHRCPGQRLNYSNQPQHFGDGTRLSIL.

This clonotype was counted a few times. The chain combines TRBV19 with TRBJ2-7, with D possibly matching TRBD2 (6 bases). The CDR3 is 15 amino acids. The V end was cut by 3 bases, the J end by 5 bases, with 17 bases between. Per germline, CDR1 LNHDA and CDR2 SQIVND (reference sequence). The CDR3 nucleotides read TGTGCCAGTAGTATTTTTCCGGGAGCCCCTGACGAGCAGTACTTC. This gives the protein CASSIFPGAPDEQYF. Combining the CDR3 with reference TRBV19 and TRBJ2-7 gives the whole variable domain DGGITQSPKYLFRKEGQNVTLSCEQNLNHDAMYWYRQDPGQGLRLIYYSQIVNDFQKGDIAEGYSVSREKKESFPLTVTSAQKNPTAFYLCASSIFPGAPDEQYFGPGTRLTVT.

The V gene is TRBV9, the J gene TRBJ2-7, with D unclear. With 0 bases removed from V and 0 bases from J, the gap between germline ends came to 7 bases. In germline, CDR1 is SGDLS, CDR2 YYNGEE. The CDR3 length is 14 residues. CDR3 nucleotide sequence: TGTGCCAGCAGCGTAGAAGAAAACTCCTACGAGCAGTACTTC. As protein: CASSVEENSYEQYF.

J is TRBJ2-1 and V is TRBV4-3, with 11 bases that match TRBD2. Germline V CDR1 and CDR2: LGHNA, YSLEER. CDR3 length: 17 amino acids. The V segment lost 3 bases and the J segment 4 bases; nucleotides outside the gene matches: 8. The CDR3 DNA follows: TGCGCCAGCAGCCAGGAACCCGGGACTAGCGGTTACAATGAGCAGTTCTTC. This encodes CASSQEPGTSGYNEQFF.

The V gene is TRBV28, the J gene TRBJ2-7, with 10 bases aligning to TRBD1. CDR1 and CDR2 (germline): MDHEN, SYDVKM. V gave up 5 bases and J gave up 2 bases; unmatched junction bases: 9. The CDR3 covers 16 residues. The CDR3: CASSHFTGTGAYEQYF. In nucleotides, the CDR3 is TGTGCCAGCAGTCACTTTACCGGGACAGGGGCCTACGAGCAGTACTTC.

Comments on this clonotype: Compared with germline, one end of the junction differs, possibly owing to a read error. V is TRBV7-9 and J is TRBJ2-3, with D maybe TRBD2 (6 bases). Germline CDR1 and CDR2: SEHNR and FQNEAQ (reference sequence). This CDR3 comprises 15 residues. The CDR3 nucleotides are TGTGCCAGCAGCTTATTAGCGGAGTCCACAGATAAGCAGTATTTT. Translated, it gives CASSLLAESTDKQYF.

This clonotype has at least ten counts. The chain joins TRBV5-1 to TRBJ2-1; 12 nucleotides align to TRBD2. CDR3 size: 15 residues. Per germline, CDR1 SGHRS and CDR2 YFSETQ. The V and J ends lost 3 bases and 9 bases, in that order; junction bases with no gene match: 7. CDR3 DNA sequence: TGCGCCAGCAGCTGGGCTAGCGGGAGGGGGCTTGAGCAGTTCTTC. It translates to CASSWASGRGLEQFF. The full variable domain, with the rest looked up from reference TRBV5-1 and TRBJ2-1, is KAGVTQTPRYLIKTRGQQVTLSCSPISGHRSVSWYQQTPGQGLQFLFEYFSETQRNKGNFPGRFSGRQFSNSRSEMNVSTLELGDSALYLCASSWASGRGLEQFFGPGTRLTVL.

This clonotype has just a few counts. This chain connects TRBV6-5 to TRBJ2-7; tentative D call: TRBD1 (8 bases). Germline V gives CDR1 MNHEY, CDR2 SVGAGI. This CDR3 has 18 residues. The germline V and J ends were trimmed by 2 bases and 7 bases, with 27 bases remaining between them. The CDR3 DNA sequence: TGTGCCAGCAGTTACCCCGACAGGGGCGTTGTGGGACTACTGGAGCAGTACTTC. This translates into CASSYPDRGVVGLLEQYF.

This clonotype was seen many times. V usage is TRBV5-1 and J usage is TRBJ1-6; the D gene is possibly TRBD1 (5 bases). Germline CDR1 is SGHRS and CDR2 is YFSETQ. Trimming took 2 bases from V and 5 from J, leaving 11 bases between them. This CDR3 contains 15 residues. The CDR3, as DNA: TGCGCCAGCAGCTTCCGCCCGGGGGATAATTCACCCCTCCACTTT. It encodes CASSFRPGDNSPLHF.